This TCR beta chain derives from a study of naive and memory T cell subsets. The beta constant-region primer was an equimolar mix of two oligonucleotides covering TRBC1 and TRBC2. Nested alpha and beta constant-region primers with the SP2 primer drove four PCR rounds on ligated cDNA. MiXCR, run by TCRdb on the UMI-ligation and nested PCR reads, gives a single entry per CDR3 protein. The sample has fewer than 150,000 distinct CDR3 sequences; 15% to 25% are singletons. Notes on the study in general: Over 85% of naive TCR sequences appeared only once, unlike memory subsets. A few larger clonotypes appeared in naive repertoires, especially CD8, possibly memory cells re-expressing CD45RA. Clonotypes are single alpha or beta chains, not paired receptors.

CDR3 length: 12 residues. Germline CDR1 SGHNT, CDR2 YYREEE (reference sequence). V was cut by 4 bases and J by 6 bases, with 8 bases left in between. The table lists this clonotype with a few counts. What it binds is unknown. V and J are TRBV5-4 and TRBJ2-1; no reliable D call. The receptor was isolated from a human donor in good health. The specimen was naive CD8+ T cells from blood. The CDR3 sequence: CASSAHINEQFF. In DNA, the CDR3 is TGTGCCAGCAGCGCCCATATCAATGAGCAGTTCTTC.